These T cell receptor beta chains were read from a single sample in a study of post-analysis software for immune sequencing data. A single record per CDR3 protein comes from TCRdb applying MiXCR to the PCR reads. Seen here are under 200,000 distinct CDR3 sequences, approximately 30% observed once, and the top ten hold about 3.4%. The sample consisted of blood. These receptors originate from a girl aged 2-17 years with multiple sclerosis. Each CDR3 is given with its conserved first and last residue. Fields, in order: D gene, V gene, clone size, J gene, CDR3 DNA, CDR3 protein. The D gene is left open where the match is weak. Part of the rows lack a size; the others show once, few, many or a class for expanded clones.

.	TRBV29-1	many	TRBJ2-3	TGCAGCGTTGACACAGATACGCAGTATTTT	CSVDTDTQYF
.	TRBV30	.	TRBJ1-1	TGTGCCTGGAGTAACGGGGGCCCTGAAGCTTTCTTT	CAWSNGGPEAFF
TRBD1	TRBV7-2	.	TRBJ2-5	TGTGCCAGCAGCCTCAACGGACAGGGAAGACAGGAGACCCAGTACTTC	CASSLNGQGRQETQYF
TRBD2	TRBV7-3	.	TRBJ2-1	TGTGCCAGCAGCTCCCGGCCGGGACTAGCAGTTAACAATGAGCAGTTCTTC	CASSSRPGLAVNNEQFF
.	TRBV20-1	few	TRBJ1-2	TGCAGTGCTAGAGACCCGGGGATCTATGGCTACACCTTC	CSARDPGIYGYTF
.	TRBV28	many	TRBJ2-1	TGTGCCAGCAGTTTCGGAGCCAACAATGAGCAGTTCTTC	CASSFGANNEQFF
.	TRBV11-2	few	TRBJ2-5	TGTGCCAGCAGCCTACAGAGGGCCGGGGAGACCCAGTACTTC	CASSLQRAGETQYF
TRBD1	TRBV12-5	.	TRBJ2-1	TGTGCTAGTGGTCCTGACAGGGAAAAACCCTACAATGAGCAGTTCTTC	CASGPDREKPYNEQFF
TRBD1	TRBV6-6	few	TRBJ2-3	TGTGCCAGCAGGCGACAGGGCGGCACAGATACGCAGTATTTT	CASRRQGGTDTQYF
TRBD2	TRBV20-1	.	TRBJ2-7	TGCAGTGCTAGCCGACTAGCGGGGCCATCCTACGAGCAGTACTTC	CSASRLAGPSYEQYF
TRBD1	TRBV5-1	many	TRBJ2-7	TGCGCCAGCAGCTTGGCCGGGCAGGGGGCCCACGAGCAGTACTTC	CASSLAGQGAHEQYF
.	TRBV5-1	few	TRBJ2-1	TGCGTCAGCAGCTTCTACGGGCCCCCCGGGAATGAGCAGTTCTTC	CVSSFYGPPGNEQFF
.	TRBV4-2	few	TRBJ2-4	TGTGCCAGCAGCCTACCCCGGTCCCGGGAGTTTGACAAAAACATTCAGTACTTC	CASSLPRSREFDKNIQYF
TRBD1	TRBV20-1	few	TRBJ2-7	TGCAGTGCTAGGGGGGACAGGGAGTACGAGCAGTACTTC	CSARGDREYEQYF
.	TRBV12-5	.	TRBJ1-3	TGTGCTAGTGGTTCTACCGGTAACACCATATATTTT	CASGSTGNTIYF
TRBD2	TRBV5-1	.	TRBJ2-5	TGCGCCAGCAGAAATAGCGGGAATGAGCAGTACTTC	CASRNSGNEQYF
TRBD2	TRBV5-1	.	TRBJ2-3	TGCGCCAGCAGCTTGGGAGCTAGCGGGGCTCGCACAGATACGCAGTATTTT	CASSLGASGARTDTQYF
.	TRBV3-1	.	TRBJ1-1	TGTGCCAGCAGCCACTCGGGGTTGGAGGCTTTCTTT	CASSHSGLEAFF
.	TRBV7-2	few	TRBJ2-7	TGTGCCAGCAGCTTAGGATCAGCTCGCTCCTACGAGCAGTACTTC	CASSLGSARSYEQYF
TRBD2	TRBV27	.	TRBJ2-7	TGTGCCAGCAGTTTTGGACTAGCGGGAGCAAGTTCCTACGAGCAGTACTTC	CASSFGLAGASSYEQYF
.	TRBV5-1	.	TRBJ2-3	TGCGCCAGCAGCTTTTTGGGGCCCTCTAGCACAGATACGCAGTATTTT	CASSFLGPSSTDTQYF
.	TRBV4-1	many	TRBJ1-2	TGCGCCAGCAGCCAAGCCGGGACACTTTCCGGTGGCTACACCTTC	CASSQAGTLSGGYTF
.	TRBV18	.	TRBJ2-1	TGTGCCAGCTCACCGGGGGACTACAATGAGCAGTTCTTC	CASSPGDYNEQFF
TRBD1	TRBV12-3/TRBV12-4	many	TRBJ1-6	TGTGCCAGCAGTTGGGGAAAGACAGGGGGTCGTTCACCCCTCCACTTT	CASSWGKTGGRSPLHF
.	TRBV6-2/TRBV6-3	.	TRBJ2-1	TGTGCCAGCAGTTACCGAGCGGGTCCCAACAATGAGCAGTTCTTC	CASSYRAGPNNEQFF
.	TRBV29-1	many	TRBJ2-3	TGCAGCGTTTCGGCTGTCTTGAACACAGATACGCAGTATTTT	CSVSAVLNTDTQYF
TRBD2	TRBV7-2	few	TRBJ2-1	TGTGCCAGCAGCTTGCGGGAGGGTGAGCAGTTCTTC	CASSLREGEQFF
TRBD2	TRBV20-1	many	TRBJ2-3	TGCAGTGCTAGAAATCCGACTAGCGGAGACACAGATACGCAGTATTTT	CSARNPTSGDTDTQYF
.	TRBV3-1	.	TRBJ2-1	TGTGCCAGCAGCCAAGGCGGGGCGGGCTACAATGAGCAGTTCTTC	CASSQGGAGYNEQFF
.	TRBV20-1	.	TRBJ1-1	TGCAGTGCTAGATCGGCACGGCGCGGTGTGGGGGCTTTCTTT	CSARSARRGVGAFF
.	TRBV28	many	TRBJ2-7	TGTGCCAGCAGCCAACCCAGGAGGGGCGCGTACGAGCAGTACTTC	CASSQPRRGAYEQYF
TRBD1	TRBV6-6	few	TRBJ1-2	TGTGCCAGCAGTTTCGGCGACAGGGGCGGCTACACCTTC	CASSFGDRGGYTF
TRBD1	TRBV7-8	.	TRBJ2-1	TGTGCCAGCAGGGGCCAGGGGGCTAGCTACAATGAGCAGTTCTTC	CASRGQGASYNEQFF
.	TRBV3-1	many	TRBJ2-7	TGTGCCAGCAGCCCCCTTTCGGACAGCTCCTACGAGCAGTACTTC	CASSPLSDSSYEQYF
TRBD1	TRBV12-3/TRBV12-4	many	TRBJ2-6	TGTGCCAGCAGTTCGTTGGGCAGGGGGATGTTAGCTGGGGCCAACGTCCTGACTTTC	CASSSLGRGMLAGANVLTF
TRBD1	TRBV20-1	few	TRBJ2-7	TGCAGTGCTACCAGGGGGCGGTACGAGCAGTACTTC	CSATRGRYEQYF
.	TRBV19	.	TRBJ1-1	TGTGCCAGTAGTACACCGGGTTTGAACACTGAAGCTTTCTTT	CASSTPGLNTEAFF
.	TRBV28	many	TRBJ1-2	TGTGCCAGCAGTTTTGGCCGACCTTGGACAGACCTTAACTATGGCTACACCTTC	CASSFGRPWTDLNYGYTF
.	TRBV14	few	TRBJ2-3	TGTGCCAGCAGCCAAGTGCGGGCCCTAACAGATACGCAGTATTTT	CASSQVRALTDTQYF
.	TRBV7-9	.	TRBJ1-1	TGTGCCAGCAGCTCCTCATGGGGGGAGAACACTGAAGCTTTCTTT	CASSSSWGENTEAFF
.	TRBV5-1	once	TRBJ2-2	TGCGCCAGCAGCTTAAGGACACTGGACACCGGGGAGCTGTTTTTT	CASSLRTLDTGELFF
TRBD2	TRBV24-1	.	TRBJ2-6	TGTGCCACCAGTGATGGCGGGGGGTCTGGGGCCAACGTCCTGACTTTC	CATSDGGGSGANVLTF
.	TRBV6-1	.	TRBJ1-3	TGTGCCAGCAGAGCGAAACCGTTGGGACGGATGGGAAACACCATATATTTT	CASRAKPLGRMGNTIYF
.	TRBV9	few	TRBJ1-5	TGTGCCAGCAGCGCGGACAGCTTTGGGCAGCCCCAGCATTTT	CASSADSFGQPQHF
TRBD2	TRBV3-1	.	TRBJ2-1	TGTGCCAGCAGCCAAGATAGACTAGCGGGTAATGAGCAGTTCTTC	CASSQDRLAGNEQFF
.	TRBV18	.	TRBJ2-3	TGTGCCAGCTCACCGACGCAGGGGGGAGCAGATACGCAGTATTTT	CASSPTQGGADTQYF
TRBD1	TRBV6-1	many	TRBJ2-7	TGTGCCAGCAGTGAGAGCGGGACAGGGGGTTACGAGCAGTACTTC	CASSESGTGGYEQYF
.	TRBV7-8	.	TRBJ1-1	TGTGCCAGCAGCTTAGGGTCAAGGAACACTGAAGCTTTCTTT	CASSLGSRNTEAFF
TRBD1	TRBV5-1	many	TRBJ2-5	TGCGCCAGCAGCTGGCAGGGGGCTGGTGAGACCCAGTACTTC	CASSWQGAGETQYF
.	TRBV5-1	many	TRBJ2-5	TGCGCCAGCAGCTCTTCAACTGAGCCCTGGGAGACCCAGTACTTC	CASSSSTEPWETQYF
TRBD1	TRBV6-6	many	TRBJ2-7	TGTGCCAGCAGTTTGGGACAGGGGTTTTCCTACGAGCAGTACTTC	CASSLGQGFSYEQYF
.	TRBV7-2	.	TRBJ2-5	TGTGCCAGCAGCTCCTCTGGACTATGGTTGACGGAGACCCAGTACTTC	CASSSSGLWLTETQYF
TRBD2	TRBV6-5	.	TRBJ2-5	TGTGCCAGCAGTTCCCTAGCGGGGAGTCGAGAGACCCAGTACTTC	CASSSLAGSRETQYF
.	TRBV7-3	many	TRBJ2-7	TGTGCCAGCAGCTTACGGGGGACGAGCTCCTACGAGCAGTACTTC	CASSLRGTSSYEQYF
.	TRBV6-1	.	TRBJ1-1	TGTGCCAGCAGTGCGTTCGACATGAACACTGAAGCTTTCTTT	CASSAFDMNTEAFF
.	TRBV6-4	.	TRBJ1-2	TGTGCCAGCAGTGCGATCGGGGGCCCAAAAGGAGGCTACACCTTC	CASSAIGGPKGGYTF
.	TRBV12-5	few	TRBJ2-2	TGTGCTAGTGGTTTGGCAATCACGGGGTTTTCCTCAGCTAACACCGGGGAGCTGTTTTTT	CASGLAITGFSSANTGELFF
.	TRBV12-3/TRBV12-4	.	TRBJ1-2	TGTGCCGGCAGTTTCATCTATGGCTACACCTTC	CAGSFIYGYTF
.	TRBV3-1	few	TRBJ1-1	TGTGCCAGCAGAGACGGGGCGGCTGAAGCTTTCTTT	CASRDGAAEAFF